A single sample gave rise to the 32 T cell receptor beta chains below, sequenced in a study of naive and memory T cell subsets. Overall study findings and caveats: Especially in CD8 cells, naive repertoires contained a few larger clonotypes, possibly CD45RA-re-expressing memory cells.

What these receptors recognize is not known. Both TRBC1 and TRBC2 were covered by a beta constant-region primer of two equimolar oligonucleotides. Nested alpha and beta constant-region primers with the SP2 primer drove four PCR rounds on ligated cDNA. TCRdb passed the UMI-ligation and nested PCR reads through MiXCR, listing each CDR3 protein once. The sample consists of approximately 100,000 distinct CDR3 sequences, more than 12% of them appearing once. The sequenced sample consisted of naive CD8+ T cells from blood. The receptors shown here come from a human donor in good health.

V gene TRBV12-3 or TRBV12-4 combines with J gene TRBJ1-1, with a possible D match to TRBD1 (5 bases). Trimming shortened V by 7 bases and J by 0 bases, and 12 bases separated the two germline ends. The CDR3 extends over 14 amino acids. The CDR3 sequence: CASIQGGLNTEAFF. CDR3 nucleotides: TGTGCCAGCATTCAGGGAGGGCTGAACACTGAAGCTTTCTTT.

The sample holds many counts of this clonotype. The chain employs TRBV9 and TRBJ1-5; D gene uncertain. Trimming stripped 4 bases from V and 7 bases from J, with 12 bases between. The germline V gene encodes CDR1 SGDLS and CDR2 YYNGEE. The CDR3 spans 13 residues. This CDR3 reads CASSRNAVQPQHF. In nucleotides, the CDR3 is TGTGCCAGCAGCCGAAACGCGGTGCAGCCCCAGCATTTT.

The rearrangement joins TRBV29-1 to TRBJ1-3, with D perhaps matching TRBD1 (5 bases). The CDR3 runs to 13 residues. V was trimmed by 7 bases and J by 3 bases, leaving 13 bases between them. CDR1 is SQVTM and CDR2 is ANQGSEA in the germline V gene. The CDR3, as DNA: TGCAGCGCAACAGGCTTCCTTGGAAACACCATATATTTT. Translating it yields CSATGFLGNTIYF.

This clonotype was detected a few times. The gene calls are TRBV5-1 and TRBJ1-1; no definite D call. V dropped 2 bases and J dropped 1 base, with 9 bases sitting between them. The CDR3 loop spans 14 amino acids. Germline V gives CDR1 SGHRS, CDR2 YFSETQ. The CDR3 coding sequence is TGCGCCAGCAGCTTTACGGGCCCGAACACTGAAGCTTTCTTT. This translates into CASSFTGPNTEAFF.

This clonotype was seen ten or more times. The chain joins TRBV14 to TRBJ2-7; D remains ambiguous. Germline V CDR1 and CDR2: SGHDN, FVKESK. The CDR3 sequence is 16 residues long. V shed 3 bases and J shed 2 bases, with 17 bases lying between them. CDR3 in amino acids: CASSHLDRPSPYEQYF. CDR3 bases: TGTGCCAGCAGCCATCTAGACCGGCCTTCCCCCTACGAGCAGTACTTC.

This chain uses TRBV10-2 with TRBJ2-1; possible D gene TRBD2, 5 bases. Germline V gives CDR1 WSHSY, CDR2 SAAADI. The CDR3 has 15 amino acids. V lost 1 base and J lost 4, with 11 bases in between. The CDR3 DNA reads TGCGCCAGCAGTGAGTTGTTTTCGGGGTACAATGAGCAGTTCTTC. Translated, it gives CASSELFSGYNEQFF.

This clonotype was seen a few times. The gene calls are TRBV12-3 or TRBV12-4 and TRBJ2-1; D gene ambiguous. The CDR3 runs 15 residues. Deletions cut 3 bases from V and 3 bases from J, with 12 bases between. The CDR3 spells CASSFITASYNEQFF. In nucleotides, the CDR3 is TGTGCCAGCAGTTTCATAACAGCTAGCTACAATGAGCAGTTCTTC.

This clonotype was recorded many times. J is TRBJ2-1 and V is TRBV14; D gene unclear. This CDR3 region has 15 residues. V was pared by 3 bases and J by 2 bases, with 11 bases between. Germline CDR1 and CDR2: SGHDN and FVKESK. The chain's CDR3 is CASSHLRSPYNEQFF. The DNA of the CDR3 is TGTGCCAGCAGCCACCTACGATCGCCCTACAATGAGCAGTTCTTC.

This clonotype was counted only a few times. DNA of the CDR3: TGTGCCAGCTCACAACCCGGGACAGGGTACTATGGCTACACCTTC. Translating it yields CASSQPGTGYYGYTF. The chain joins TRBV18 to TRBJ1-2; 9 bases fit TRBD1. Germline CDR1 and CDR2: KGHSH and LQKENI. The ends lost 4 bases at V and 3 bases at J; junction bases unmatched: 6. This CDR3 has 15 amino acids. Based on the CDR3 plus reference TRBV18 and TRBJ1-2, the full variable domain is NAGVMQNPRHLVRRRGQEARLRCSPMKGHSHVYWYRQLPEEGLKFMVYLQKENIIDESGMPKERFSAEFPKEGPSILRIQQVVRGDSAAYFCASSQPGTGYYGYTFGSGTRLTVV.

In its sample, this clonotype was seen many times. The rearrangement joins TRBV20-1 to TRBJ2-3, with 9 nucleotides matching TRBD2. Germline assignment: CDR1 DFQATT and CDR2 SNEGSKA (reference sequence). CDR3 length: 14 residues. The CDR3 region is CTGRTSDGTDTQYF. As DNA, the CDR3 is TGCACCGGACGGACTAGCGATGGCACAGATACGCAGTATTTT.

The rearrangement links TRBV2 to TRBJ2-3, with 9 bases lining up with TRBD2. CDR3 length equals 14 residues. CDR1 and CDR2 from the germline V gene are SNHLY and FYNNEI. V lost 3 bases and J lost 6; bases outside the gene matches: 4. The CDR3 loop is CASSERGGRDTQYF. The DNA for the CDR3 is TGTGCCAGCAGTGAGCGGGGGGGCCGGGATACGCAGTATTTT.

This chain joins TRBV5-1 and TRBJ2-7, with 11 bases matching TRBD1. Losses at the gene ends were 4 bases for V and 6 bases for J; bases not matched to a gene: 6. Germline V gives CDR1 SGHRS, CDR2 YFSETQ. The CDR3 covers 14 residues. The CDR3 spells CASSRSGQGAEQYF. The CDR3 DNA sequence: TGCGCCAGCAGCCGAAGCGGACAGGGGGCCGAGCAGTACTTC.

The rearrangement joins TRBV18 to TRBJ2-2; D is unresolved. Germline V gene sequence: CDR1 KGHSH, CDR2 LQKENI. CDR3 length: 20 amino acids. V dropped 5 bases and J dropped 2 bases, with 27 bases sitting between them. Written as DNA, the CDR3 is TGTGCCAGCTCAGTTAGAGGACGGACCAACTTGAGGTCTAACACCGGGGAGCTGTTTTTT. This sequence encodes CASSVRGRTNLRSNTGELFF.

In this sample, this clonotype turned up a few times. The V call is TRBV15, the J call TRBJ2-3, with unresolved D. Germline CDR1 is LNHNV and CDR2 is YYDKDF (reference sequence). V lost 0 bases and J lost 4, with 8 bases in between. The CDR3 is made up of 14 amino acids. The CDR3 here is CATSREDRPDTQYF. The CDR3 DNA reads as TGTGCCACCAGCAGAGAGGACCGGCCAGATACGCAGTATTTT.

The J gene is TRBJ2-5, the V gene TRBV14, with a weak D call TRBD2 (6 bases). Germline assignment: CDR1 SGHDN and CDR2 FVKESK. V was cut by 0 bases and J by 2 bases, with 22 bases left in between. The CDR3 is 19 amino acids. For the CDR3, the DNA is TGTGCCAGCAGCCAAGAGGCTCCTTGGAATGTCGGGGGTCAAGAGACCCAGTACTTC. This sequence encodes CASSQEAPWNVGGQETQYF.

This clonotype was counted at least ten times. The chain joins TRBV5-5 to TRBJ2-7; D is unresolved. There are 13 residues in the CDR3. Germline lookup yields CDR1 SGHKS and CDR2 YYEKEE (reference sequence). The V gene lost 6 bases and the J gene lost 6 bases, with 16 bases spanning the gap. CDR3 sequence: CASTSLHPGEQYF. The CDR3 coding sequence is TGTGCCAGCACCTCGCTCCACCCCGGCGAGCAGTACTTC.

This clonotype was seen a handful of times. The J gene is TRBJ2-3, the V gene TRBV4-3; 11 bases line up with TRBD2. The CDR3 is made up of 16 amino acids. V lost 5 bases and J lost 5; bases outside the gene matches: 9. Per the germline V gene, CDR1 is LGHNA and CDR2 is YSLEER. In nucleotides, the CDR3 is TGCGCCAGCAGCTCCCGTGTCGGACTAGCGGGAGATACGCAGTATTTT. Protein: CASSSRVGLAGDTQYF.

The genes are TRBV7-8 and TRBJ2-7; no clear D gene. CDR1 SGHVS and CDR2 FQNEAQ come from the germline V gene. Trimming pared 4 bases from V and 7 bases from J, leaving 8 bases between. CDR3 length equals 11 residues. CDR3 loop: CASSSTPEQYF. The CDR3 nucleotides are TGTGCCAGCAGCTCGACTCCGGAGCAGTACTTC.

In its sample, this clonotype was seen many times. CDR3 in DNA: TGTGCCAGCAGCCGATTAACCGGGGAGCTGTTTTTT. Translating gives CASSRLTGELFF. The chain recombines TRBV7-6 with TRBJ2-2; D call uncertain. V was cut by 5 bases and J by 5 bases, with 6 bases left in between. The length of the CDR3 is 12 residues. From germline, CDR1 is SGHVS and CDR2 FNYEAQ.

The chain has TRBV5-1 and TRBJ2-1, with unresolved D. CDR1 is SGHRS, CDR2 YFSETQ, per germline. Between the trimmed V and J ends, which lost 3 bases and 0 bases, there was a span of 10 bases. The CDR3 consists of 15 residues. The CDR3, as DNA: TGCGCCAGCAGCTCTCCTAGTTCCTCCTACAATGAGCAGTTCTTC. It specifies CASSSPSSSYNEQFF.

The chain recombines TRBV10-3 with TRBJ2-2; 7 positions match TRBD2. This CDR3 is 14 amino acids long. The V segment lost 7 bases and the J segment 4 bases; nucleotides outside the gene matches: 6. From germline, CDR1 is ENHRY and CDR2 SYGVKD. CDR3 residues: CAINTGGGTGELFF. The CDR3 coding sequence is TGTGCCATCAACACGGGGGGAGGCACCGGGGAGCTGTTTTTT.

This clonotype came up many times. CDR3 sequence reads: CASREATELSTEAFF. CDR3 nucleotide sequence: TGTGCCAGCAGGGAAGCGACAGAATTGAGCACTGAAGCTTTCTTT. The chain links TRBV5-6 to TRBJ1-1; a weak D match, TRBD1 (5 bases). Looked up from germline, CDR1 is SGHDT and CDR2 is YYEEEE. This CDR3 spans 15 amino acids. The V end was cut by 5 bases, the J end by 4 bases, with 18 bases between.

This clonotype came up a few times. The J gene is TRBJ2-3, the V gene TRBV7-6; TRBD2 matches 8 bases. The germline CDR1 and CDR2 sequences are SGHVS and FNYEAQ. The CDR3 is made up of 18 amino acids. V was clipped by 1 base and J by 6 bases; unmatched bases: 15. The CDR3 protein is CASSLGHLRSGREDTQYF. The CDR3 region has the DNA TGTGCCAGCAGCTTAGGGCATTTGAGGAGCGGGAGAGAGGATACGCAGTATTTT.

This clonotype has a count of ten or more. The chain has TRBV4-1 and TRBJ1-1; no reliable D call. Germline-derived CDR1 and CDR2 are MGHRA and YSYEKL. CDR3 length: 13 residues. Trimming left V 2 bases short and J 6 bases short, with 10 bases between. The CDR3: CASSQIIRAEAFF. The CDR3 nucleotides read TGCGCCAGCAGCCAAATCATCCGGGCTGAAGCTTTCTTT.

The chain carries TRBV27 and TRBJ2-1; TRBD2 matches 8 bases. The CDR3 consists of 16 residues. Germline V CDR1 and CDR2: MNHEY, SMNVEV (reference sequence). The V gene end was trimmed by 6 bases and the J gene end by 4 bases; junction bases not matched to a gene: 11. Here the CDR3 DNA reads TGTGCCAGCAGCCAAGTCGGGGGGGGCCAGTACAATGAGCAGTTCTTC. This encodes CASSQVGGGQYNEQFF.

This sequence joins TRBV29-1 and TRBJ1-1; no reliable D call. Trimming removed 4 bases at V and 8 bases at J, with 8 bases between. The V gene's germline CDR1 is SQVTM and CDR2 ANQGSEA. The CDR3 sequence is 10 residues long. The CDR3 sequence is CSVVLGEAFF. In DNA form, the CDR3 reads TGCAGCGTTGTTCTGGGAGAAGCTTTCTTT.

This clonotype has ten or more counts. The CDR3 DNA reads TGCAGTGCCGAGTTTACTGCTCAGGACTCCTACAATGAGCAGTTCTTC. It codes for CSAEFTAQDSYNEQFF. The rearrangement joins TRBV20-1 to TRBJ2-1; no firm D call. The CDR3 has 16 amino acids. The germline V gene encodes CDR1 DFQATT and CDR2 SNEGSKA (reference sequence). V was clipped by 6 bases and J by 0 bases, with 18 bases between them.

The chain links TRBV27 to TRBJ1-5; tentative D call: TRBD1 (5 bases). Trimming took 8 bases from V and 4 from J, leaving 12 bases between them. This CDR3 has 13 residues. Looked up from germline, CDR1 is MNHEY and CDR2 is SMNVEV (reference sequence). DNA of the CDR3: TGTGCCAGCCAAAGGGGATCAAATCAGCCCCAGCATTTT. This gives the protein CASQRGSNQPQHF.

The genes are TRBV19 and TRBJ2-1; no definite D call. The CDR3 is 17 residues long. Germline CDR1 LNHDA, CDR2 SQIVND (reference sequence). The V end was cut by 2 bases, the J end by 6 bases, with 20 bases between. The DNA of the CDR3 is TGTGCCAGTAGTATACAGATTGGCGTTTTGATGGGCAATGAGCAGTTCTTC. It codes for CASSIQIGVLMGNEQFF.

The table lists this clonotype with a few counts. The chain employs TRBV5-1 and TRBJ2-3, with D perhaps matching TRBD1 or TRBD2 (5 bases each). The V gene's germline CDR1 is SGHRS and CDR2 YFSETQ. The CDR3 runs 15 residues. V lost 3 bases to trimming and J lost 2 bases, with 13 bases between them. The CDR3, as DNA: TGCGCCAGCAGCTACGAGCTGGGGGTCACAGATACGCAGTATTTT. Translation gives CASSYELGVTDTQYF.

This chain connects TRBV9 to TRBJ2-1; 9 bases line up with TRBD2. Germline V gene sequence: CDR1 SGDLS, CDR2 YYNGEE. V lost 1 base to trimming and J lost 5 bases; unmatched junction nucleotides: 7. This CDR3 comprises 16 residues. CDR3 sequence: CASSVNRREGNNEQFF. Written as DNA, the CDR3 is TGTGCCAGCAGCGTAAATAGGCGGGAGGGCAACAATGAGCAGTTCTTC.

This clonotype was detected a few times. This chain joins TRBV28 and TRBJ1-1, with 7 positions matching TRBD1. Germline V gene lookup returns CDR1 MDHEN and CDR2 SYDVKM. V shed 3 bases and J 4 bases; nucleotides not matched to a gene: 5. The CDR3 has 14 residues. The CDR3 protein is CASSFGRGATEAFF. CDR3 DNA sequence: TGTGCCAGCAGTTTTGGCAGGGGGGCCACTGAAGCTTTCTTT.